The following is a TCR beta chain sequence with its context. The data derive from a study of T cell changes during pregnancy in multiple sclerosis. CDR1 is LGHNA and CDR2 is YSLEER in the germline V gene. The J segment lost 3 bases and the V segment lost 0 bases, leaving 14 bases of the junction unmatched. CDR3 length: 19 amino acids. TCRdb keeps only in-frame clones here, not all; method: immunoSEQ multiplex PCR. In the table there are some 13,000 clones, around 83% of which are singletons. Sequences were derived from CD8+ T cells from peripheral blood mononuclear cells, sampled in the second trimester of pregnancy. The sequence came from a female donor in good health, enrolled as a control in a pregnancy study. This chain links TRBV4-3 with TRBJ2-7; TRBD1 matches 10 bases. CDR3 protein: CASSQDRGEMGTGDYEQYF. CDR3 nucleotides: TGCGCCAGCAGCCAAGATAGGGGGGAAATGGGGACAGGGGACTACGAGCAGTACTTC.